What follows are 27 T cell receptor beta chains derived from one specimen sequenced in a study of tumor-infiltrating lymphocytes in localized non-small cell lung cancer (dated by TCRdb to the early 2020s). The library was generated by the immunoSEQ multiplex PCR assay. This immuneACCESS table, as held by TCRdb, lists in-frame sequences with V and J called but not all clones. Of the missing ones, under half trace to an unresolved V gene in checked studies; the others have no known cause. This sample comprises roughly 8,500 clones, approximately 64% of them detected only once. The top ten clonotypes cover roughly 9.9% of the sample. Sequenced material: uninvolved lung tissue not adjacent to the tumor. Source of these receptors: a human donor with non-small cell lung cancer.

The V gene is TRBV5-5, the J gene TRBJ2-6; D not certain. The CDR3 has 14 residues. Deletions cut 3 bases from V and 0 bases from J, with 4 bases between. Germline-derived CDR1 and CDR2 are SGHKS and YYEKEE (reference sequence). The CDR3: CASSSFSGANVLTF. The CDR3 coding sequence is TGTGCCAGCAGCTCCTTCTCTGGGGCCAACGTCCTGACTTTC. Supplemented by reference TRBV5-5 and TRBJ2-6, the full variable domain reads DAGVTQSPTHLIKTRGQQVTLRCSPISGHKSVSWYQQVLGQGPQFIFQYYEKEERGRGNFPDRFSARQFPNYSSELNVNALLLGDSALYLCASSSFSGANVLTFGAGSRLTVL.

This chain joins TRBV30 and TRBJ1-1; D not resolved. The ends were cut back, 4 bases at V and 3 bases at J, with 6 bases in the middle. The CDR3 covers 11 residues. The germline V gene has CDR1 GTSNPN and CDR2 SVGIG (reference sequence). The CDR3 loop reads CAWNGDTEAFF. The CDR3 DNA follows: TGTGCCTGGAACGGCGACACTGAAGCTTTCTTT.

The chain carries TRBV7-2 and TRBJ2-1, with 11 bases lining up with TRBD2. This CDR3 contains 16 residues. V lost 4 bases and J lost 13; bases outside the gene matches: 15. Germline lookup yields CDR1 SGHTA and CDR2 FQGNSA. The CDR3 protein is CASSSQVAGGPGIQFF. The CDR3 region has the DNA TGTGCCAGCAGCTCCCAAGTAGCGGGAGGGCCTGGAATACAGTTCTTC.

The chain uses TRBV5-1 and TRBJ2-1, with D hard to call. V lost 4 bases and J lost 9, with 17 bases in between. Germline V gene sequence: CDR1 SGHRS, CDR2 YFSETQ. The CDR3 loop spans 14 amino acids. CDR3 region: CASSRSLGVLEQFF. CDR3 coding DNA: TGCGCCAGCAGCCGTTCTTTAGGAGTCCTTGAGCAGTTCTTC.

The genes are TRBV7-2 and TRBJ2-7; weak D call: TRBD1 (6 bases). The V end lost 0 bases, the J end lost 2 bases, and 17 bases lay between the germline ends. Per the germline V gene, CDR1 is SGHTA and CDR2 is FQGNSA. The CDR3 runs to 17 residues. The CDR3 DNA sequence: TGTGCCAGCAGCTTAGCGTCCACAGGGCCGATGCCCTACGAGCAGTACTTC. Translation: CASSLASTGPMPYEQYF.

This clone is termed medium-sized. The DNA of the CDR3 is TGTGCCAGCAGCTTAGGGGGTGGGCAGGCTGGGCAGCCCCAGCATTTT. Encoded protein: CASSLGGGQAGQPQHF. The chain uses TRBV7-2 and TRBJ1-5; D gene ambiguous. CDR3 length: 16 amino acids. Germline assignment: CDR1 SGHTA and CDR2 FQGNSA. With 1 base removed from V and 7 bases from J, the gap between germline ends came to 17 bases. Together with reference TRBV7-2 and TRBJ1-5, the CDR3 gives the full variable domain: GAGVSQSPSNKVTEKGKDVELRCDPISGHTALYWYRQSLGQGLEFLIYFQGNSAPDKSGLPSDRFSAERTGGSVSTLTIQRTQQEDSAVYLCASSLGGGQAGQPQHFGDGTRLSIL.

V and J are TRBV5-1 and TRBJ2-5, with 7 bases matching TRBD2. Losses at the gene ends were 1 base for V and 1 base for J; bases not matched to a gene: 1. The CDR3 loop spans 14 amino acids. CDR1 SGHRS and CDR2 YFSETQ come from the germline V gene. The CDR3 protein is CASSLSSGQETQYF. Here the CDR3 DNA reads TGCGCCAGCAGCTTGTCTAGCGGCCAAGAGACCCAGTACTTC.

This clone is labeled large. This sequence joins TRBV28 and TRBJ1-3; D unresolved. There are 15 residues in the CDR3. Trimming took 5 bases from V and 0 from J, leaving 11 bases between them. CDR1 is MDHEN, CDR2 SYDVKM, per germline. The CDR3 bases are TGTGCCAGCAGTACCTCTATACTCTCTGGAAACACCATATATTTT. The encoded protein is CASSTSILSGNTIYF.

The chain is built from TRBV25-1 and TRBJ2-2; 8 nucleotides agree with TRBD2. The CDR3 extends over 18 amino acids. The V gene end was trimmed by 1 base and the J gene end by 4 bases; junction bases not matched to a gene: 11. In germline, CDR1 is MGHDK, CDR2 SYGVNS. The CDR3 is CASSELRQGGGSTGELFF. The CDR3 DNA sequence: TGTGCCAGCAGTGAATTACGTCAGGGCGGGGGGAGCACCGGGGAGCTGTTTTTT.

J is TRBJ2-2 and V is TRBV11-2; TRBD2 matches 9 bases. The CDR3 runs to 17 residues. Germline lookup yields CDR1 SGHAT and CDR2 FQNNGV. Unmatched junction bases numbered 12, after V lost 5 bases and J lost 5 bases. The CDR3 here is CASSPISGGRGTGELFF. Written as DNA, the CDR3 is TGTGCCAGCAGCCCCATATCTGGCGGGAGGGGAACCGGGGAGCTGTTTTTT.

Written as DNA, the CDR3 is TGTGCCAGCAGAAGACTAGCCTCGGTCGCCGAGCAGTACTTC. Its translation is CASRRLASVAEQYF. The chain uses TRBV2 and TRBJ2-7; the match to TRBD2 covers 7 bases. The length of the CDR3 is 14 residues. Germline CDR1 is SNHLY and CDR2 is FYNNEI. With 6 bases clipped from V and 6 bases from J, the junction kept 11 bases outside the gene matches.

This sequence joins TRBV5-1 and TRBJ2-3, with D uncertain. Germline V gene data show CDR1 as SGHRS and CDR2 as YFSETQ. The CDR3 is made up of 14 amino acids. Trimming took off 0 bases at V and 2 bases at J, with 7 bases between the two ends. The chain's CDR3 is CASSLGTSTDTQYF. DNA for the CDR3: TGCGCCAGCAGCTTGGGGACCTCCACAGATACGCAGTATTTT. The full variable domain, in which reference TRBV5-1 and TRBJ2-3 provide the parts outside the CDR3, is KAGVTQTPRYLIKTRGQQVTLSCSPISGHRSVSWYQQTPGQGLQFLFEYFSETQRNKGNFPGRFSGRQFSNSRSEMNVSTLELGDSALYLCASSLGTSTDTQYFGPGTRLTVL.

CDR3 DNA: TGCGCCAGCAGCTTGGGTTATACGGCCCTGAACACTGAAGCTTTCTTT. Its translation is CASSLGYTALNTEAFF. This chain connects TRBV5-1 to TRBJ1-1; D is unresolved. The germline CDR1 and CDR2 sequences are SGHRS and YFSETQ. The V end lost 0 bases, the J end lost 0 bases, and 12 bases lay between the germline ends. This CDR3 contains 16 residues.

This chain connects TRBV11-3 to TRBJ2-7; TRBD1 aligns across 12 bases. The CDR3 extends over 15 amino acids. Germline CDR1 reads SGHNT; CDR2 reads YENEEA. J was trimmed by 9 bases and V by 2 bases; bases with no gene match: 8. The CDR3 protein is CASSLMAGTGGWQYF. CDR3 DNA sequence: TGTGCCAGCAGCTTAATGGCGGGGACAGGGGGCTGGCAGTACTTC.

J is TRBJ2-7 and V is TRBV6-1; D possibly corresponds to TRBD1 (6 bases). The CDR3 is 13 residues long. The V and J ends lost 3 bases and 5 bases respectively, with 11 bases between them. Germline CDR1 is MNHNS and CDR2 is SASEGT. Written as DNA, the CDR3 is TGTGCCAGCAGTGACCCACAGGGTGACGAGCAGTACTTC. It translates to CASSDPQGDEQYF.

This rearrangement joins TRBV11-3 to TRBJ1-1; D remains unclear. Trimming stripped 1 base from V and 4 bases from J, with 13 bases between. Germline-derived CDR1 and CDR2 are SGHNT and YENEEA. The CDR3 is made up of 15 amino acids. CDR3 nucleotides: TGTGCCAGCAGCTTAGTTTTGCAGGTTGCCACTGAAGCTTTCTTT. Translation gives CASSLVLQVATEAFF. The full variable domain, with the rest looked up from reference TRBV11-3 and TRBJ1-1, is EAGVVQSPRYKIIEKKQPVAFWCNPISGHNTLYWYLQNLGQGPELLIRYENEEAVDDSQLPKDRFSAERLKGVDSTLKIQPAELGDSAVYLCASSLVLQVATEAFFGQGTRLTVV.

The rearrangement uses TRBV10-3 and TRBJ1-1; 7 bases fit TRBD1. CDR3 length equals 12 residues. Per the germline V gene, CDR1 is ENHRY and CDR2 is SYGVKD. V lost 11 bases to trimming and J lost 3 bases; unmatched junction nucleotides: 6. CDR3 amino acids: CAVNRGDTEAFF. CDR3 coding DNA: TGTGCCGTCAACAGGGGAGACACTGAAGCTTTCTTT.

The V call is TRBV7-8, the J call TRBJ2-7; tentatively, D is TRBD2 (6 bases). V was pared by 5 bases and J by 6 bases, with 14 bases between. The CDR3 totals 13 residues. Germline V CDR1 and CDR2: SGHVS, FQNEAQ. CDR3 protein: CASSRGRNGEQYF. CDR3 coding DNA: TGTGCCAGCAGCCGGGGGAGGAACGGCGAGCAGTACTTC.

This clone was seen just once. This chain uses TRBV19 with TRBJ2-3; D possibly matches TRBD1 or TRBD2 (5 bases each). CDR3 size: 16 residues. The V end lost 10 bases, the J end lost 4 bases, and 24 bases lay between the germline ends. Per germline, CDR1 LNHDA and CDR2 SQIVND (reference sequence). The CDR3 here is CATKRQWGSGPDTQYF. The CDR3 DNA reads TGTGCCACCAAAAGACAATGGGGGTCGGGTCCAGATACGCAGTATTTT.

This clone was counted a few times. The V and J genes are TRBV28 and TRBJ1-2; D might be TRBD1 (5 bases). The germline CDR1 and CDR2 sequences are MDHEN and SYDVKM. The CDR3 covers 14 residues. Trimming left V 1 base short and J 7 bases short, with 13 bases between. The CDR3 nucleotides read TGTGCCAGCAGTTTATTAGCGGGGGGGGGTGGCTACACCTTC. It encodes CASSLLAGGGGYTF.

This sequence joins TRBV9 and TRBJ2-3; D is undetermined. Trimming cost V 7 bases and J 0 bases, with 15 bases left between them. This CDR3 spans 15 amino acids. From germline, CDR1 is SGDLS and CDR2 YYNGEE. The CDR3 DNA reads TGTGCCAGCGCACCCTCGCAGCCAAGCACAGATACGCAGTATTTT. It encodes CASAPSQPSTDTQYF.

This clone has just a few counts. V is TRBV21-1 and J is TRBJ2-5. TRBV21-1 is a recognized pseudogene. The CDR3 totals 15 residues. CDR3 in amino acids: CASSSDYGSWETQYF. The DNA of the CDR3 is TGTGCCAGCAGCTCGGATTATGGGTCCTGGGAGACCCAGTACTTC.

This chain connects TRBV21-1 to TRBJ2-7; TRBD1, the table's D call, lacks a check against the DNA. TRBV21-1 is noted as a pseudogene. This CDR3 contains 13 residues. The CDR3 reads CASSNRDSYEQYF. In DNA, the CDR3 is TGTGCCAGCAGCAACCGGGACAGCTACGAGCAGTACTTC.

The rearrangement links TRBV7-9 to TRBJ1-1; TRBD1 is a possible D gene (5 bases). This CDR3 spans 15 amino acids. CDR1 SEHNR and CDR2 FQNEAQ come from the germline V gene (reference sequence). V was pared by 1 base and J by 2 bases, with 11 bases between. The CDR3 DNA sequence: TGTGCCAGCAGCTTAGACAGGCCAGAAAACACTGAAGCTTTCTTT. Amino acids: CASSLDRPENTEAFF.

The gene calls are TRBV5-1 and TRBJ2-3; TRBD1 aligns across 8 bases. V gave up 2 bases and J gave up 1 base; unmatched junction bases: 9. The CDR3 covers 17 residues. CDR1 and CDR2 from the germline V gene are SGHRS and YFSETQ. The CDR3 DNA reads as TGCGCCAGCAGCTTAGGACAGGGTTCTTTAGGCACAGATACGCAGTATTTT. Amino acid sequence: CASSLGQGSLGTDTQYF.

The rearrangement links TRBV7-2 to TRBJ2-7; D gene uncertain. CDR3 length equals 13 residues. Deletions cut 1 base from V and 9 bases from J, with 13 bases between. Germline V gene data show CDR1 as SGHTA and CDR2 as FQGNSA. The CDR3, as DNA: TGTGCCAGCAGCTTAGGTGACGGTTACCCGCAGTACTTC. Translating gives CASSLGDGYPQYF.

This clone was seen a few times. V and J are TRBV6-1 and TRBJ1-5; tentatively, D is TRBD1 (5 bases). CDR1 is MNHNS and CDR2 is SASEGT in the germline V gene. V lost 2 bases to trimming and J lost 7 bases, with 15 bases between them. CDR3 size: 15 residues. CDR3 DNA: TGTGCCAGCAGTGAATTCATAGGGGTGGGCCAGCCCCAGCATTTT. Its translation: CASSEFIGVGQPQHF.